These 5 T cell receptor beta chains originate from one sample sequenced in a study of blood T cells in healthy people across ages. A second about 7 to 11 cycle PCR used barcoded and J-beta primers. TCRdb re-called the 5' RACE reads through MiXCR, storing one row per CDR3 protein. The sample gives more than 800,000 distinct CDR3 sequences, around 43% of which show up once; 18% is in the top ten. What was sequenced was blood. The receptor set was obtained from a woman aged 60-75 years in good health.

The chain couples TRBV7-9 to TRBJ2-1, with 7 bases fitting TRBD2. Gene TRBJ2-7 matches the end of the DNA better, so the J call may be wrong. This CDR3 contains 16 residues. The germline V gene encodes CDR1 SEHNR and CDR2 FQNEAQ (reference sequence). The CDR3 DNA reads as TGTGCCAGCAGCTTAGTCGGCGGGAGAACCTACAATGAGCAGTACTTC. Amino acid sequence: CASSLVGGRTYNEQYF.

The chain uses TRBV7-3 and TRBJ1-1, with D maybe TRBD1 (5 bases). The CDR3 has 14 amino acids. The germline CDR1 and CDR2 sequences are SGHTA and FQGTGA. V lost 1 base and J lost 0, with 6 bases in between. The CDR3 sequence is CASSLNRLNTEAFF. CDR3 in DNA: TGTGCCAGCAGCTTAAACAGGTTGAACACTGAAGCTTTCTTT.

The V call is TRBV7-2, the J call TRBJ2-7; possibly TRBD2 for D (5 bases). Trimming took off 5 bases at V and 6 bases at J, with 17 bases between the two ends. Germline assignment: CDR1 SGHTA and CDR2 FQGNSA. The CDR3 sequence is 14 residues long. The CDR3 DNA reads TGTGCCAGCAGCGCGAGCGGCAGCTTCTCCGAGCAGTACTTC. This translates into CASSASGSFSEQYF.

On this clonotype itself: This may come from a read error, since a much larger clone is one base off. The CDR3 spells CASSIGSYEQFF. The CDR3 region has the DNA TGTGCCAGCAGTATAGGGTCCTACGAGCAGTTCTTC. The chain has TRBV28 and TRBJ2-1; no definite D call. There are 12 residues in the CDR3. Germline V CDR1 and CDR2: MDHEN, SYDVKM. Trimming removed 5 bases at V and 10 bases at J, with 12 bases between.

The sample holds a few counts of this clonotype. The CDR3 DNA sequence: TGCAGTGCTAGAGTCCATCCGTCAAGCACAGATACGCAGTATTTT. Translated: CSARVHPSSTDTQYF. The chain links TRBV20-1 to TRBJ2-3; D gene uncertain. The germline gives CDR1 DFQATT, CDR2 SNEGSKA (reference sequence). The ends were cut back, 1 base at V and 0 bases at J, with 11 bases in the middle. The CDR3 is 15 residues long.